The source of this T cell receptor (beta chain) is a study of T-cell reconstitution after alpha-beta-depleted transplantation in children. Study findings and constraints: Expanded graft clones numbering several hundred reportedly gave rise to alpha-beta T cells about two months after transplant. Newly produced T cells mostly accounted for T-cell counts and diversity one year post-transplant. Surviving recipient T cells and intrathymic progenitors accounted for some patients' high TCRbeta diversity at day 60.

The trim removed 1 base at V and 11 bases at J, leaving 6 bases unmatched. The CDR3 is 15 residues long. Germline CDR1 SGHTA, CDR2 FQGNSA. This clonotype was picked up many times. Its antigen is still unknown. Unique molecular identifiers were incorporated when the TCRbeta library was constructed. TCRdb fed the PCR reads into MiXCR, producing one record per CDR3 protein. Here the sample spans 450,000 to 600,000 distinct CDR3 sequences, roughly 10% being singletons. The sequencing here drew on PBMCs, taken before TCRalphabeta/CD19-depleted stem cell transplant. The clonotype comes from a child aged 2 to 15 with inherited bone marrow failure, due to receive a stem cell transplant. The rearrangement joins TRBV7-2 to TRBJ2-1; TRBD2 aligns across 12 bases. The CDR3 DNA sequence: TGTGCCAGCAGCTTAGAAAGACTAGCGGGAGAGAAGCAGTTCTTC. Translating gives CASSLERLAGEKQFF.